This T cell receptor beta chain emerged from a study of HIV-infected children after antiretroviral therapy interruption. Turning to the study itself: Median age was 9.5 years (interruption) and 7 to 8 years (continuous). Weeks 0, 12, interruption end (24 or 48), and about 3 years post-study gave interruption-arm samples. EBV and CMV exposure was recorded in most children.

Treatment reported: PENTA 11 planned treatment interruption arm or continuous ART arm. Only samples with at least 5 million viable PBMCs qualified. Unique molecular identifiers were included in an RNA-based 3' RACE TCR library. TCRdb used MiXCR to reprocess the 3' RACE reads, holding one entry per CDR3 protein. The sample records roughly 16,000 distinct CDR3 sequences, roughly 3.5% being singletons. The J segment lost 6 bases and the V segment lost 5 bases, leaving 2 bases of the junction unmatched. CDR1 is MRHNA and CDR2 is SNTAGT in the germline V gene. The CDR3 length is 13 residues. This clonotype was seen many times.

Here the sequenced sample was CD45RO+ CD8+ T cells from PBMCs, pooled from several time points, taken from a donor given antiretroviral therapy, either interrupted or continuous. This sample's subset: memory CD8+ CD45RO+ CD45RA- T cells. This clonotype was obtained from a pool of human donors with HIV. The rearrangement uses TRBV6-4 and TRBJ2-2; TRBD2 agrees at 8 bases. The CDR3 region is CASSSGRAGELFF. The CDR3 bases are TGTGCCAGCAGTAGCGGGAGAGCCGGGGAGCTGTTTTTT.